This is a list of T cell receptor beta chains from one sample in a study of blood T cell repertoires in COVID-19. Profiling relied on immunoSEQ multiplex PCR, and the TCRdb table lists in-frame clones only, not all of them. The sample has approximately 210,000 clones, around 80% seen once. Source material: peripheral blood. Source of these receptors: a woman older than 75 with COVID-19, enrolled during active disease. Each CDR3 is given with its conserved first and last residue. The D gene is left open where the match is weak. A clone size is listed for some rows: how often the clone was seen (once, few, many), or a class if it is expanded.

>TRBJ2-3|TRBD2|TRBV10-3|few
CAISEDSGVTDTQYF
TGTGCCATCAGTGAGGATAGCGGGGTCACAGATACGCAGTATTTT
>TRBJ1-2|TRBD1|TRBV18|-
CASSPRGDRNDYGYTF
TGTGCCAGCTCACCAAGAGGGGACAGAAATGACTATGGCTACACCTTC
>TRBJ2-5|TRBD1|TRBV7-2|-
CASSPPAGGKTQYF
TGTGCCAGCAGCCCCCCGGCAGGGGGCAAGACCCAGTACTTC
>TRBJ2-1|TRBD1|TRBV23-1|once
CASSQWTGIGSYNEQFF
TGCGCCAGCAGCCAATGGACAGGGATAGGCTCCTACAATGAGCAGTTCTTC
>TRBJ1-2|-|TRBV3-1/TRBV3-2|-
CASSQDTGGGYGYTF
TGTGCCAGCAGCCAAGATACGGGCGGGGGCTATGGCTACACCTTC
>TRBJ2-2|-|TRBV9|-
CASSVRGFDGELFF
TGTGCCAGCAGCGTACGGGGTTTCGACGGGGAGCTGTTTTTT
>TRBJ2-5|TRBD2|TRBV18|-
CASSPTSGQETQYF
TGTGCCAGCTCACCAACTAGCGGACAAGAGACCCAGTACTTC
>TRBJ1-2|-|TRBV7-2|-
CASSLRAGDSRGYTF
TGTGCCAGCAGCTTAAGGGCGGGGGACTCGCGTGGCTACACCTTC
>TRBJ2-7|-|TRBV7-6|-
CASSQLGSSGFGEQYF
TGTGCCAGCAGCCAATTAGGTAGCTCCGGGTTCGGTGAGCAGTACTTC
>TRBJ2-7|TRBD1|TRBV5-1|-
CASSITGQAGYEQYF
TGCGCCAGCAGCATAACGGGACAGGCAGGCTACGAGCAGTACTTC
>TRBJ2-1|-|TRBV4-2|-
CTSSQEGGNNEQFF
TGTACCAGCAGCCAAGAAGGGGGAAACAATGAGCAGTTCTTC
>TRBJ1-2|TRBD1|TRBV7-2|few
CASSLGGTGEDGYTF
TGTGCCAGCAGCTTAGGAGGGACAGGGGAGGATGGCTACACCTTC
>TRBJ2-6|TRBD2|TRBV19|-
CASSIRPAGGSGANVLTF
TGTGCCAGTAGTATTCGCCCAGCGGGGGGCTCTGGGGCCAACGTCCTGACTTTC
>TRBJ1-1|-|TRBV4-2|-
CASSQDRSTGSKTFF
TGTGCCAGCAGCCAAGATAGGTCCACAGGGTCGAAAACTTTCTTT
>TRBJ2-2|-|TRBV9|-
CASSVGSGTGELFF
TGTGCCAGCAGCGTAGGTTCGGGGACTGGGGAGCTGTTTTTT
>TRBJ1-1|TRBD1|TRBV28|-
CASRYRTGVAAFF
TGTGCCAGCAGATACAGGACAGGGGTAGCAGCTTTCTTT
>TRBJ2-5|-|TRBV13|-
CASSTSIGAQETQYF
TGTGCCAGCAGTACCTCCATAGGGGCACAAGAGACCCAGTACTTC
>TRBJ2-5|-|TRBV6-1|-
CASSDAAGIGGETQYF
TGTGCCAGCAGTGATGCGGCGGGAATAGGTGGAGAGACCCAGTACTTC
>TRBJ2-7|TRBD2|TRBV4-3|-
CASSQRLAGAYEQYF
TGCGCCAGCAGCCAAAGACTAGCGGGGGCCTACGAGCAGTACTTC
>TRBJ2-2|-|TRBV15|-
CATSSNRVAGELFF
TGTGCCACCAGCAGTAACAGGGTGGCCGGGGAGCTGTTTTTT
>TRBJ1-4|-|TRBV11-2|-
CASSLGAANEKLFF
TGTGCCAGCAGCTTAGGGGCAGCTAATGAAAAACTGTTTTTT
>TRBJ2-6|-|TRBV7-2|-
CASSQDSVLGANVLTF
TGTGCCAGCAGCCAAGACAGTGTGTTGGGGGCCAACGTCCTGACTTTC
>TRBJ1-4|TRBD1|TRBV5-1|once
CASSLTTDRGNEKLFF
TGCGCCAGCAGCTTGACTACGGACAGGGGAAACGAAAAACTGTTTTTT
>TRBJ1-6|-|TRBV7-2|-
CASSRGGSDSPLHF
TGTGCCAGCAGCCGGGGGGGATCGGATTCACCCCTCCACTTT
>TRBJ1-2|-|TRBV18|-
CASSPAQTNYGYTF
TGTGCCAGCTCACCGGCACAGACTAACTATGGCTACACCTTC
>TRBJ2-2|-|TRBV19|-
CASSTGVPTGELFF
TGTGCCAGTAGTACGGGGGTCCCCACCGGGGAGCTGTTTTTT
>TRBJ1-6|TRBD1|TRBV2|-
CASSEGQGVGSPLHF
TGTGCCAGCAGTGAGGGGCAGGGGGTAGGATCACCCCTCCACTTT